Shown below are 32 T cell receptor beta chains from a single sample sequenced in a study of cytomegalovirus exposure and HLA in healthy donors. In the PCR, 60 Vbeta and 13 Jbeta primers were used. The protocol was immunoSEQ multiplex PCR, while the TCRdb copy is restricted to in-frame clones and leaves out a portion. The sample holds about 100,000 clones, 70% to 90% seen once. Material: PBMCs. These receptors all stem from a man between 40 and 49 years old in good health and CMV-seronegative.

The rearrangement uses TRBV7-9 and TRBJ2-6; no reliable D call. The V and J ends lost 5 bases and 0 bases respectively, with 8 bases between them. CDR1 is SEHNR, CDR2 FQNEAQ, per germline (reference sequence). The CDR3 loop spans 15 amino acids. CDR3 sequence reads: CASSRSNSGANVLTF. The CDR3 DNA is TGTGCCAGCAGCCGCAGTAACTCTGGGGCCAACGTCCTGACTTTC.

The J gene is TRBJ1-2, the V gene TRBV6-5; TRBD1 might be the D (6 bases). From germline, CDR1 is MNHEY and CDR2 SVGAGI. CDR3 length equals 14 residues. Trimming took off 6 bases at V and 4 bases at J, with 15 bases between the two ends. The CDR3 loop reads CASRRSGTPYGYTF. In DNA, the CDR3 is TGTGCCAGCAGAAGATCCGGGACACCCTATGGCTACACCTTC.

This clone appeared a few times. V is TRBV6-5 and J is TRBJ2-3; D not resolved. Trimming pared 8 bases from V and 6 bases from J, leaving 21 bases between. The CDR3 covers 15 residues. CDR1 and CDR2 from the germline V gene are MNHEY and SVGAGI. The DNA of the CDR3 is TGTGCCAGCTCCGAAAGACCTCGACTCGGGGATACGCAGTATTTT. Translating gives CASSERPRLGDTQYF.

The rearrangement links TRBV9 to TRBJ1-1; no reliable D call. Trimming stripped 3 bases from V and 1 base from J, with 7 bases between. Germline V CDR1 and CDR2: SGDLS, YYNGEE. The CDR3 is 13 amino acids. CDR3 sequence: CASSAGSNTEAFF. CDR3 coding DNA: TGTGCCAGCAGCGCGGGGTCGAACACTGAAGCTTTCTTT. Combining the CDR3 with reference TRBV9 and TRBJ1-1 gives the whole variable domain DSGVTQTPKHLITATGQRVTLRCSPRSGDLSVYWYQQSLDQGLQFLIQYYNGEERAKGNILERFSAQQFPDLHSELNLSSLELGDSALYFCASSAGSNTEAFFGQGTRLTVV.

The chain couples TRBV11-2 to TRBJ1-2, with 8 positions matching TRBD1. J lost 4 bases, V lost 1 base, and 5 bases had no gene match. The CDR3 covers 15 residues. Germline V lookup: CDR1 SGHAT, CDR2 FQNNGV. CDR3 sequence reads: CASSLAPGTGYGYTF. As DNA, the CDR3 is TGTGCCAGCAGCTTAGCCCCCGGGACAGGCTATGGCTACACCTTC.

The CDR3 coding sequence is TGTGCCAGCAGCCTAAGACTAGCGGGGGGATTCCACTCCTACGAGCAGTACTTC. This gives the protein CASSLRLAGGFHSYEQYF. This rearrangement joins TRBV13 to TRBJ2-7, with 13 bases that match TRBD2. CDR1 and CDR2 (germline): PRHDT, FYEKMQ (reference sequence). J gave up 0 bases and V 5 bases, and 10 bases lay outside the gene matches. The CDR3 is 18 amino acids.

The chain employs TRBV13 and TRBJ2-5, with TRBD2 matching over 10 bases. The DNA end favors TRBJ2-7, so the J call may be wrong. The CDR3 has 14 residues. Germline lookup yields CDR1 PRHDT and CDR2 FYEKMQ (reference sequence). CDR3 loop: CASSSWTSGYEQYF. The CDR3 region has the DNA TGTGCCAGCAGCTCTTGGACTAGCGGCTACGAGCAGTACTTC.

The chain joins TRBV5-4 to TRBJ1-2, with 11 bases that match TRBD1. CDR1 and CDR2 from the germline V gene are SGHNT and YYREEE (reference sequence). Unmatched junction bases numbered 13, after V lost 1 base and J lost 5 bases. This CDR3 is 18 amino acids long. The CDR3 nucleotides read TGTGCCAGCAGCTTGTTCGGACAGGGGGCCTCCCGGACTTATGGCTACACCTTC. Amino acids: CASSLFGQGASRTYGYTF.

The V call is TRBV7-9, the J call TRBJ2-5, with unresolved D. The DNA end is more similar to TRBJ2-7, so the J call may be wrong. Germline V gene data show CDR1 as SEHNR and CDR2 as FQNEAQ (reference sequence). The CDR3 spans 13 residues. In DNA, the CDR3 is TGTGCCAGCAGCAAATCACTACACTACGAGCAGTACTTC. This sequence encodes CASSKSLHYEQYF.

The chain couples TRBV5-1 to TRBJ2-3, with 11 bases identical to TRBD2. In germline, CDR1 is SGHRS, CDR2 YFSETQ. V gave up 2 bases and J gave up 2 bases; unmatched junction bases: 10. The CDR3 runs to 18 residues. The CDR3 DNA sequence: TGCGCCAGCAGCTTCGCTCAGACTAGCGGGGAGAACACAGATACGCAGTATTTT. This gives the protein CASSFAQTSGENTDTQYF.

This clone has just a few counts. V is TRBV6-6 and J is TRBJ1-3; D unresolved. The CDR3 runs to 15 residues. Germline V CDR1 and CDR2: MNHNY, SVGAGI (reference sequence). V lost 5 bases and J lost 2, with 13 bases in between. The CDR3 loop is CASSARTVAGNTIYF. CDR3 bases: TGTGCCAGCAGTGCCCGAACAGTTGCTGGAAACACCATATATTTT.

This clone was seen a handful of times. The chain employs TRBV19 and TRBJ1-2; 8 nucleotides align to TRBD1. Unmatched junction bases numbered 4, after V lost 5 bases and J lost 2 bases. The V gene's germline CDR1 is LNHDA and CDR2 SQIVND (reference sequence). The CDR3 is 14 residues long. CDR3 residues: CASSSQGANYGYTF. The CDR3 DNA follows: TGTGCCAGTAGTTCCCAGGGGGCAAACTATGGCTACACCTTC.

Only one count was recorded for this clone. V is TRBV9 and J is TRBJ2-2; a weak D match, TRBD2 (7 bases). Looked up from germline, CDR1 is SGDLS and CDR2 is YYNGEE. The CDR3 runs to 15 residues. V was clipped by 2 bases and J by 4 bases, with 12 bases between them. The CDR3 nucleotides are TGTGCCAGCAGCGTGGAGGGGGGGAGCACCGGGGAGCTGTTTTTT. Translated: CASSVEGGSTGELFF.

This clone has a handful of counts. The gene calls are TRBV14 and TRBJ2-4, with 7 bases aligning to TRBD1. Germline trimming cut 3 bases from V and 3 bases from J; bases unmatched to any gene: 11. The CDR3 is made up of 17 amino acids. Germline CDR1 reads SGHDN; CDR2 reads FVKESK. CDR3: CASSHLDRAAGKNIQYF. DNA of the CDR3: TGTGCCAGCAGCCACCTTGACAGGGCAGCAGGCAAAAACATTCAGTACTTC.

Regarding this clone: Additional DNA sequences in this sample encode the identical CDR3. The V and J genes are TRBV4-1 and TRBJ2-7, with TRBD2 identical over 7 bases. V dropped 0 bases and J dropped 7; count of bases not matched to a gene: 3. CDR1 is MGHRA and CDR2 is YSYEKL in the germline V gene. CDR3 length equals 13 residues. The CDR3 DNA reads TGCGCCAGCAGCCAAGAGGTCGGGGGGGAGCAGTACTTC. Its protein is CASSQEVGGEQYF.

The gene calls are TRBV7-9 and TRBJ1-1; the match to TRBD1 covers 9 bases. The germline gives CDR1 SEHNR, CDR2 FQNEAQ (reference sequence). This CDR3 contains 18 residues. Trimming took 2 bases from V and 2 from J; bases not matched to a gene: 12. The CDR3 is CASSLMTGGFSPNTEAFF. DNA for the CDR3: TGTGCCAGCAGCTTAATGACAGGGGGGTTTTCTCCAAACACTGAAGCTTTCTTT.

This rearrangement joins TRBV7-9 to TRBJ2-1; TRBD2 matches 9 bases. The CDR3 runs 17 residues. Per the germline V gene, CDR1 is SEHNR and CDR2 is FQNEAQ (reference sequence). The V segment lost 1 base and the J segment 4 bases; nucleotides outside the gene matches: 8. The CDR3 DNA follows: TGTGCCAGCAGCTTAGAGCATAGCGGGGGACCTTACAATGAGCAGTTCTTC. It is translated as CASSLEHSGGPYNEQFF.

This chain links TRBV6-6 with TRBJ1-1, with D perhaps TRBD1 (6 bases). Per germline, CDR1 MNHNY and CDR2 SVGAGI (reference sequence). V gave up 10 bases and J gave up 6 bases, with 18 bases separating them. The CDR3 is 13 residues long. The DNA of the CDR3 is TGTGCCACTAGGGGGGGCGGGGGCTCTGAAGCTTTCTTT. Protein product: CATRGGGGSEAFF.

This sequence joins TRBV6-1 and TRBJ2-1; D uncertain. Germline V lookup: CDR1 MNHNS, CDR2 SASEGT. This CDR3 is 13 amino acids long. V was pared by 6 bases and J by 5 bases, with 11 bases between. CDR3 in amino acids: CASRSPLNNEQFF. CDR3 coding DNA: TGTGCCAGCAGGAGCCCGCTAAACAATGAGCAGTTCTTC.

The J gene is TRBJ2-7, the V gene TRBV19; 9 nucleotides match TRBD1. After removal of 4 bases from V and 2 bases from J, the junction contained 3 bases not matched to a gene. Germline lookup yields CDR1 LNHDA and CDR2 SQIVND (reference sequence). The CDR3 totals 14 residues. The CDR3 nucleotides are TGTGCCAGTAGTACCCGGACAGGGGCCTACGAGCAGTACTTC. Protein sequence: CASSTRTGAYEQYF.

The chain links TRBV19 to TRBJ1-2; the D gene is possibly TRBD1 (6 bases). V was trimmed by 5 bases and J by 4 bases, leaving 17 bases between them. The germline V gene encodes CDR1 LNHDA and CDR2 SQIVND (reference sequence). This CDR3 contains 15 residues. The CDR3 DNA sequence: TGTGCCAGTAGTGGAACAGGGAATCGGGGCTATGGCTACACCTTC. This gives the protein CASSGTGNRGYGYTF.

A few counts support this clone. The chain uses TRBV5-4 and TRBJ1-3; the D gene is possibly TRBD1 (5 bases). V was clipped by 1 base and J by 1 base, with 9 bases between them. In germline, CDR1 is SGHNT, CDR2 YYREEE (reference sequence). This CDR3 region has 15 residues. The CDR3 region has the DNA TGTGCCAGCAGCTTGAATACAGGTTCTGGAAACACCATATATTTT. This gives the protein CASSLNTGSGNTIYF.

This sequence joins TRBV7-9 and TRBJ2-3, with TRBD2 matching over 9 bases. Germline values: CDR1 SEHNR, CDR2 FQNEAQ (reference sequence). The CDR3 extends over 14 amino acids. Trimming at V came to 3 bases and at J to 4 bases, leaving 2 bases not matched to a gene. The CDR3 DNA sequence: TGTGCCAGCAGCTTTAGCGGGGGCCCAGATACGCAGTATTTT. Amino acids: CASSFSGGPDTQYF.

This chain links TRBV7-2 with TRBJ2-3, with 13 bases lining up with TRBD2. V lost 3 bases, J lost 2 bases, and 2 bases stayed unmatched. From germline, CDR1 is SGHTA and CDR2 FQGNSA. This CDR3 spans 16 amino acids. CDR3 amino acids: CASSLGLAGLTDTQYF. In nucleotides, the CDR3 is TGTGCCAGCAGCTTGGGACTAGCGGGGCTCACAGATACGCAGTATTTT.

The chain carries TRBV5-1 and TRBJ1-2, with 7 bases matching TRBD1. The CDR3 length is 13 residues. Germline values: CDR1 SGHRS, CDR2 YFSETQ. The V segment lost 5 bases and the J segment 7 bases; nucleotides outside the gene matches: 8. CDR3 region: CASRLTGAGGYTF. The CDR3 DNA reads as TGCGCCAGCAGACTTACAGGGGCTGGTGGCTACACCTTC.

This chain connects TRBV9 to TRBJ2-5, with D tentatively TRBD2 (6 bases). The J call may be mistaken, given a closer DNA end match to TRBJ2-7. Germline V lookup: CDR1 SGDLS, CDR2 YYNGEE. This CDR3 is 14 amino acids long. CDR3 bases: TGTGCCAGCAGCGCCGGGACTTATGGCTACGAGCAGTACTTC. Its protein product is CASSAGTYGYEQYF.

V and J are TRBV5-1 and TRBJ2-7, with 12 bases that match TRBD1. Per the germline V gene, CDR1 is SGHRS and CDR2 is YFSETQ. J lost 6 bases, V lost 0 bases, and 4 bases had no gene match. CDR3 length equals 15 residues. CDR3 loop: CASSLEGQGAGEQYF. The DNA of the CDR3 is TGCGCCAGCAGCTTGGAGGGACAGGGGGCGGGCGAGCAGTACTTC.

V gene TRBV5-4 combines with J gene TRBJ2-3; 7 bases match TRBD1. From germline, CDR1 is SGHNT and CDR2 YYREEE (reference sequence). This CDR3 is 17 amino acids long. With 5 bases clipped from V and 1 base from J, the junction kept 13 bases outside the gene matches. The CDR3 spells CASSPFPRDRGTDTQYF. DNA for the CDR3: TGTGCCAGCAGTCCTTTCCCCCGAGACAGGGGCACAGATACGCAGTATTTT.

The CDR3 is CASSLALLGRGEGYTF. The CDR3 DNA follows: TGCGCCAGCAGCTTGGCCTTGTTGGGCAGGGGAGAAGGCTACACCTTC. The genes are TRBV5-1 and TRBJ1-2; a possible D gene is TRBD1 (6 bases). Deletions cut 0 bases from V and 8 bases from J, with 20 bases between. Germline V lookup: CDR1 SGHRS, CDR2 YFSETQ. CDR3 length: 16 amino acids.

The chain links TRBV12-2 to TRBJ2-4; the table's D call, TRBD1, has no DNA check behind it. TRBV12-2 is deemed a pseudogene. The length of the CDR3 is 17 residues. CDR3 sequence reads: CASRFYVHRVVKNIQYF. DNA for the CDR3: TGTGCAAGTCGCTTTTACGTCCACAGGGTCGTCAAAAACATTCAGTACTTC.

This clone was detected only a few times. The junction does not match germline at one end; this may be a read error. The rearrangement joins TRBV7-9 to TRBJ1-5; TRBD1 matches at 10 bases. Germline CDR1 is SEHNR and CDR2 is FQNEAQ (reference sequence). The CDR3 runs to 15 residues. The CDR3 nucleotides read TGTTCCAGCAGTACCGGGACAGGGGAAAGACAGCCCCAGCATTTT. It translates to CSSSTGTGERQPQHF.

CDR3 coding DNA: TGTGCCACCCAGGGACTGGGGGGGAGCACAGATACGCAGTATTTT. Translating gives CATQGLGGSTDTQYF. This sequence joins TRBV6-6 and TRBJ2-3, with 7 bases fitting TRBD2. Germline lookup yields CDR1 MNHNY and CDR2 SVGAGI (reference sequence). With 10 bases clipped from V and 0 bases from J, the junction kept 10 bases outside the gene matches. The CDR3 is made up of 15 amino acids.